A selection of T cell receptor beta chains follows, all from one sample in a study of CD4 T cell repertoires in COVID-19. Using immunoSEQ multiplex PCR, the repertoire was profiled, and TCRdb retains in-frame clones only, with some absent. Of tens of thousands of clones listed, 80% to 90% are singletons. Sequenced material: CD4+ T cells from peripheral blood, taken after recovery from COVID-19. The receptors here all came from a human donor who had COVID-19. The CDR3 runs from the conserved cysteine through the conserved F or W. D genes are given only for firm matches. A row's size may be missing; if present it is once, few, many or a size class.

J,D,length,size,V,DNA,CDR3
TRBJ1-2,.,14,.,TRBV28,TGTGCCAGCAGTTTATTCTTAGGAAACTATGGCTACACCTTC,CASSLFLGNYGYTF
TRBJ2-1,.,13,.,TRBV29-1,TGCAGCACCTCCTGGAATAGGTACAATGAGCAGTTCTTC,CSTSWNRYNEQFF
TRBJ2-5,.,13,.,TRBV19,TGTGCCAGTAGTAGGGGACTGTTGGAGACCCAGTACTTC,CASSRGLLETQYF
TRBJ2-2,.,11,.,TRBV19,TGTGCCAGTAGCAACACCGGGGAGCTGTTTTTT,CASSNTGELFF
TRBJ2-3,.,14,.,TRBV2,TGTGCCAGCAACCAACTAGCTTCCACAGATACGCAGTATTTT,CASNQLASTDTQYF
TRBJ2-2,TRBD1,15,once,TRBV19,TGTGCCAGTAGTAGAACACAGGGGGTCACCGGGGAGCTGTTTTTT,CASSRTQGVTGELFF
TRBJ2-3,TRBD2,15,.,TRBV19,TGTGCCAGTATGGAAACGGGGGGGCCCTCAGATACGCAGTATTTT,CASMETGGPSDTQYF
TRBJ1-2,TRBD1,14,.,TRBV6-5,TGTGCCAGCAGACCCCAGGGGGATTGGGATGGCTACACCTTC,CASRPQGDWDGYTF
TRBJ1-2,.,16,.,TRBV16,TGTGCCAGCAGCCAAACCTCGGGACCTACTAACTATGGCTACACCTTC,CASSQTSGPTNYGYTF
TRBJ1-1,.,13,.,TRBV5-1,TGCGCCAGCAGCACAGGGAGAGGCACTGAAGCTTTCTTT,CASSTGRGTEAFF
TRBJ1-2,TRBD1,18,.,TRBV19,TGTGCCAGTACCGACGGGCGGCTATCCGGACCCTCAGGGGGTGGCTACACCTTC,CASTDGRLSGPSGGGYTF
TRBJ1-2,.,13,.,TRBV19,TGTGCCAGTAGCGGGCAGGGGCGTGAGGGCTACACCTTC,CASSGQGREGYTF
TRBJ2-7,TRBD2,19,once,TRBV7-9,TGTGCCAGCAGCTCACCTACGGGGCTCATAGGCGGGAGCGGCTACGAGCAGTACTTC,CASSSPTGLIGGSGYEQYF
TRBJ2-3,.,17,.,TRBV5-5,TGTGCCAGCAGTTCCTCCGGGACCCTCTTGATCGCAGATACGCAGTATTTT,CASSSSGTLLIADTQYF
TRBJ2-1,.,13,.,TRBV9,TGTGCCAGCAGCGTAACAGGGAACTCTGAGCAGTTCTTC,CASSVTGNSEQFF
TRBJ2-1,.,15,few,TRBV6-5,TGTGCCAGCAGTTACGGTCAGGGGGGCCCTAATGAGCAGTTCTTC,CASSYGQGGPNEQFF
TRBJ1-2,.,11,.,TRBV20-1,TGCAGTGCTCGGCCGGGCGCCTCGGGGACCTTC,CSARPGASGTF
TRBJ1-3,.,15,once,TRBV7-2,TGTGCCAGCAGCTTATCGGCGGGCTCTGGAAACACCATATATTTT,CASSLSAGSGNTIYF